A single sample is the source of the 2 T cell receptor beta chains below, sequenced in a study of control samples from healthy donors and cancer patients. Libraries were prepared by immunoSEQ multiplex PCR; TCRdb keeps only in-frame clonotypes and omits some of them. The sample shows around 85,000 clones, approximately 88% of them seen only once. The specimen was blood. All receptors derive from a woman aged 60-75 years in good health.

The chain has TRBV24-1 and TRBJ2-2; the D gene is possibly TRBD1 (5 bases). The CDR3 extends over 15 amino acids. From germline, CDR1 is KGHDR and CDR2 SFDVKD. The V gene lost 3 bases and the J gene lost 2 bases, with 9 bases spanning the gap. The CDR3 sequence: CATSDRTTNTGELFF. The CDR3 coding sequence is TGTGCCACCAGTGATCGGACAACCAACACCGGGGAGCTGTTTTTT.

The rearrangement links TRBV24-1 to TRBJ1-2, with D tentatively TRBD1 (6 bases). This CDR3 is 14 amino acids long. V was trimmed by 4 bases and J by 1 base, leaving 9 bases between them. Germline V gene data show CDR1 as KGHDR and CDR2 as SFDVKD. The CDR3 DNA reads TGTGCCACCAGTGACGGGGGCCATAACTATGGCTACACCTTC. Translation: CATSDGGHNYGYTF.